This T cell receptor (beta chain) appears in the sequencing data of a study of blood T cell repertoires in COVID-19. Study-wide background: Some COVID-19 samples were acute and others convalescent; all came from the United States, Italy and Spain. The cDNA or gDNA used as material had been derived from T cells, B-cell-depleted T cells, or PBMCs.

Authors' data handling: For nucleated cells, counts were estimated from reference gene primer amplification. The repertoire was sequenced with immunoSEQ multiplex PCR; TCRdb's copy has only in-frame clones and lacks some. The V and J calls and clone size were taken over from that table, and D and trimming were inferred from the DNA. The sample lists under 60,000 clones, roughly nine tenths occurring once. The TCR was taken from a man in his fifties or sixties with acute or convalescent COVID-19. The sequenced material came from peripheral blood.

This CDR3 reads CASSQDPGEDYGYTF. The CDR3 coding sequence is TGCGCCAGCAGCCAAGATCCAGGGGAAGACTATGGCTACACCTTC. This chain links TRBV4-1 with TRBJ1-2; D is perhaps TRBD1 (6 bases). Per germline, CDR1 MGHRA and CDR2 YSYEKL. V dropped 0 bases and J dropped 3 bases, with 11 bases sitting between them. The CDR3 extends over 15 amino acids.